A single sample is the source of the 20 T cell receptor beta chains below, sequenced in a study of preoperative IRX-2 immunotherapy in early breast cancer. Measured with immunoSEQ multiplex PCR; TCRdb has only the in-frame clones, and not every one. The sample includes under 35,000 clones, under 90% of them seen just once. Stated treatment: preoperative locoregional IRX-2 cytokine immunotherapy. The sample here was taken from a patient treated with IRX-2 immunotherapy. The receptors shown here come from a human donor with breast cancer.

This sequence joins TRBV15 and TRBJ1-5; D not resolved. Germline lookup yields CDR1 LNHNV and CDR2 YYDKDF (reference sequence). The germline V and J ends were trimmed by 1 base and 7 bases, with 14 bases remaining between them. This CDR3 spans 15 amino acids. DNA of the CDR3: TGTGCCACCAGCAGAGGGGAGGGAGGGCCCCAGCCCCAGCATTTT. Protein sequence: CATSRGEGGPQPQHF.

A single count supports this clone. This sequence joins TRBV6-8 and TRBJ2-7, with 8 nucleotides matching TRBD1. The ends lost 5 bases at V and 3 bases at J; junction bases unmatched: 9. CDR3 size: 15 residues. Looked up from germline, CDR1 is MNHGY and CDR2 is SAAAGT. The CDR3 protein is CASSKSQGAFYEQYF. The CDR3 DNA is TGTGCCAGCAGTAAATCTCAGGGGGCTTTCTACGAGCAGTACTTC.

This chain connects TRBV19 to TRBJ2-7; 10 bases align to TRBD2. There are 14 residues in the CDR3. The germline CDR1 and CDR2 sequences are LNHDA and SQIVND (reference sequence). V shed 4 bases, J shed 7 bases, and the junction held 7 bases outside the gene matches. The CDR3 DNA sequence: TGTGCCAGTAGTAATAAGCGGGAGGGCGGGGAGCAGTACTTC. Translated: CASSNKREGGEQYF.

This clone appeared a few times. This rearrangement joins TRBV6-8 to TRBJ2-5; 9 bases align to TRBD2. Germline values: CDR1 MNHGY, CDR2 SAAAGT. The ends lost 0 bases at V and 2 bases at J; junction bases unmatched: 10. The CDR3 extends over 18 amino acids. As DNA, the CDR3 is TGTGCCAGCAGTTACTCGACGTGGCTAGCGGGGCGACAAGAGACCCAGTACTTC. Residues: CASSYSTWLAGRQETQYF.

The V gene is TRBV6-8, the J gene TRBJ1-2; a possible D gene is TRBD1 (6 bases). The CDR3 loop spans 12 amino acids. Trimming took off 6 bases at V and 6 bases at J, with 11 bases between the two ends. From germline, CDR1 is MNHGY and CDR2 SAAAGT. The CDR3 loop reads CASSPSGDGYTF. The CDR3 DNA is TGTGCCAGCAGCCCCTCAGGGGATGGCTACACCTTC.

The chain couples TRBV11-3 to TRBJ1-2; the match to TRBD1 covers 7 bases. Looked up from germline, CDR1 is SGHNT and CDR2 is YENEEA. There are 14 residues in the CDR3. With 4 bases clipped from V and 3 bases from J, the junction kept 5 bases outside the gene matches. CDR3 loop: CASSSGGEYYGYTF. Here the CDR3 DNA reads TGTGCCAGCAGCTCAGGGGGGGAATACTATGGCTACACCTTC.

The gene calls are TRBV1 and TRBJ2-7; the table's D call of TRBD2 was not tested on the DNA. TRBV1 is a pseudogene. The CDR3 has 14 residues. The CDR3 DNA sequence: TGCGCCAGCAGCCAAGATTTTAGTAGCTACGAGCAGTACTTC. Translating gives CASSQDFSSYEQYF.

This chain connects TRBV5-1 to TRBJ2-7, with 10 bases aligning to TRBD1. Germline CDR1 is SGHRS and CDR2 is YFSETQ. Trimming cost V 4 bases and J 3 bases; bases outside gene matches: 13. There are 17 residues in the CDR3. CDR3 residues: CASSQGDRGFIRYEQYF. CDR3 sequence (DNA): TGCGCCAGCAGCCAAGGGGACAGGGGTTTTATCCGCTACGAGCAGTACTTC.

This sequence joins TRBV18 and TRBJ2-4; 7 nucleotides line up with TRBD2. Unmatched junction bases numbered 8, after V lost 1 base and J lost 5 bases. Germline values: CDR1 KGHSH, CDR2 LQKENI. The CDR3 extends over 16 amino acids. Here the CDR3 reads CASSPLGGEGENIQYF. Here the CDR3 DNA reads TGTGCCAGCTCACCACTGGGCGGGGAGGGCGAAAACATTCAGTACTTC.

Note on this clone: An end of the junction differs from the germline gene, which may be a read error. J is TRBJ2-7 and V is TRBV11-3; possibly TRBD2 for D (6 bases). The CDR3 consists of 16 residues. Germline V CDR1 and CDR2: SGHNT, YENEEA. CDR3 DNA: TGTGCTAGCAGCTTAGGGGTGGAGCGGGTGACCTACGAGCAGTACTTC. It yields the protein CASSLGVERVTYEQYF.

In DNA, the CDR3 is TGTGCCAGCTCACCGACAGTCTCTGGAAACACCATATATTTT. Amino acids: CASSPTVSGNTIYF. The chain is built from TRBV18 and TRBJ1-3, with a weak D call TRBD1 (5 bases). V gave up 3 bases and J gave up 0 bases, with 6 bases separating them. The CDR3 loop spans 14 amino acids. Looked up from germline, CDR1 is KGHSH and CDR2 is LQKENI.

The chain joins TRBV7-8 to TRBJ2-3; D is ambiguous. Germline-derived CDR1 and CDR2 are SGHVS and FQNEAQ. Trimming took 1 base from V and 1 from J, leaving 3 bases between them. The CDR3 spans 13 residues. CDR3 residues: CASSLGRTDTQYF. The CDR3 DNA reads TGTGCCAGCAGCTTAGGCCGCACAGATACGCAGTATTTT.

V and J are TRBV18 and TRBJ2-3; D call uncertain. Germline values: CDR1 KGHSH, CDR2 LQKENI. Deletions cut 3 bases from V and 0 bases from J, with 7 bases between. The CDR3 is 14 amino acids. The CDR3 region is CASSPTPSTDTQYF. For the CDR3, the DNA is TGTGCCAGCTCACCTACACCTAGCACAGATACGCAGTATTTT.

The rearrangement joins TRBV19 to TRBJ2-7; 7 bases are a match to TRBD2. Germline V CDR1 and CDR2: LNHDA, SQIVND (reference sequence). With V trimmed by 4 bases and J by 2 bases, 8 bases remained unmatched. This CDR3 region has 15 residues. The CDR3 DNA reads as TGTGCCAGTAGTACGTTCCAGCGGGGACCCTACGAGCAGTACTTC. Protein sequence: CASSTFQRGPYEQYF.

The chain couples TRBV18 to TRBJ1-2; 7 bases map to TRBD1. Germline CDR1 KGHSH, CDR2 LQKENI. The CDR3 covers 15 residues. Trimming took 5 bases from V and 4 from J; bases not matched to a gene: 10. CDR3 DNA sequence: TGTGCCAGCTCATTCCGGGACAGAGGCTTCTATGGCTACACCTTC. Protein: CASSFRDRGFYGYTF.

The gene calls are TRBV19 and TRBJ2-7; 7 bases match TRBD1. The germline V gene has CDR1 LNHDA and CDR2 SQIVND (reference sequence). This CDR3 spans 14 amino acids. The ends lost 5 bases at V and 6 bases at J; junction bases unmatched: 10. The CDR3, as DNA: TGTGCCAGTAGTCGACCGGGACAGAGCGGCGAGCAGTACTTC. Protein product: CASSRPGQSGEQYF. Using reference TRBV19 and TRBJ2-7 for the parts outside the CDR3, the full variable domain is DGGITQSPKYLFRKEGQNVTLSCEQNLNHDAMYWYRQDPGQGLRLIYYSQIVNDFQKGDIAEGYSVSREKKESFPLTVTSAQKNPTAFYLCASSRPGQSGEQYFGPGTRLTVT.

CDR3 nucleotides: TGCAGCGTTGATCAGGGCGGCACTGAAGCTTTCTTT. It is translated as CSVDQGGTEAFF. The chain is built from TRBV29-1 and TRBJ1-1, with D possibly TRBD1 on 5 matching bases. The CDR3 spans 12 residues. Per germline, CDR1 SQVTM and CDR2 ANQGSEA. Trimming left V 3 bases short and J 4 bases short, with 9 bases between. The whole variable domain, filled in from reference TRBV29-1 and TRBJ1-1, reads SAVISQKPSRDICQRGTSLTIQCQVDSQVTMMFWYRQQPGQSLTLIATANQGSEATYESGFVIDKFPISRPNLTFSTLTVSNMSPEDSSIYLCSVDQGGTEAFFGQGTRLTVV.

V and J are TRBV6-8 and TRBJ1-2, with D unclear. This CDR3 has 16 residues. The germline V gene encodes CDR1 MNHGY and CDR2 SAAAGT. V lost 6 bases and J lost 2, with 19 bases in between. The CDR3 sequence is CASRGSPSPRNYGYTF. In DNA form, the CDR3 reads TGTGCCAGCAGGGGGTCTCCGTCCCCCCGCAACTATGGCTACACCTTC.

This chain links TRBV2 with TRBJ2-1; no firm D call. Germline V gene data show CDR1 as SNHLY and CDR2 as FYNNEI. The CDR3 loop spans 13 amino acids. The germline V and J ends were trimmed by 6 bases and 3 bases, with 9 bases remaining between them. The chain's CDR3 is CASRSFSYNEQFF. CDR3 in DNA: TGTGCCAGCAGAAGTTTCAGCTACAATGAGCAGTTCTTC.

This rearrangement joins TRBV7-2 to TRBJ2-3; D unclear. The CDR3 is made up of 13 amino acids. Germline lookup yields CDR1 SGHTA and CDR2 FQGNSA. The V and J ends lost 3 bases and 4 bases respectively, with 8 bases between them. CDR3 DNA sequence: TGTGCCAGCAGCTTTTATTCACCAGATACGCAGTATTTT. Translating it yields CASSFYSPDTQYF.